This T cell receptor (beta chain) appears in the sequencing data of a study of cytomegalovirus exposure and HLA in healthy donors. The V gene's germline CDR1 is SNHLY and CDR2 FYNNEI. Between the trimmed V and J ends, which lost 6 bases and 6 bases, there was a span of 12 bases. The CDR3 loop spans 13 amino acids. The PCR used 60 Vbeta and 13 Jbeta primers. Generated by immunoSEQ multiplex PCR, the TCRdb table keeps only in-frame clones and is missing some. Its listing shows about 39,000 clones. Concerning this clone: Its antigen is as yet unknown.

General study findings and limits: TCR beta sequences reportedly predicted most subjects' HLA-A and HLA-B alleles accurately. As a later analysis revealed, most CMV-associated TCR beta chains appeared HLA-restricted.

The TCR comes from a male donor in good health and CMV-seronegative. V usage is TRBV2 and J usage is TRBJ1-5; D not certain. Sequencing used PBMCs. This chain's CDR3 is CASRGEEVQPQHF. DNA of the CDR3: TGTGCCAGCAGGGGAGAGGAGGTTCAGCCCCAGCATTTT.